This entry is about one TCR beta chain. The sample comes from a study of blood T cell repertoires in COVID-19. Profiling relied on immunoSEQ multiplex PCR, and the TCRdb table lists in-frame clones only, not all of them. This table has 150,000 to 200,000 clones, 82% appearing once. Trimming removed 2 bases from V and 4 bases from J, with 9 bases in between. Germline V lookup: CDR1 SGHDT, CDR2 YYEEEE. This CDR3 is built from 13 residues. This clonotype originated in a woman older than 75 with active or convalescent COVID-19. Sequenced material: peripheral blood. The genes are TRBV5-6 and TRBJ1-2, with a weak D call TRBD1 (6 bases). The CDR3 spells CASSLTGIYGYTF. The CDR3 DNA reads TGTGCCAGCAGCTTAACAGGGATCTATGGCTACACCTTC.